The 30 T cell receptor beta chains presented below share a single source sample, sequenced in a study of beta chain features in type 1 diabetes. TCRB transcripts that were expressed got sequenced, as all of the isolated RNA had been reverse transcribed. Assay: immunoSEQ multiplex PCR; the TCRdb copy retains only in-frame clones and omits some. The table lists some 150,000 clones, roughly an eighth of them singletons. These receptors' antigens are unknown. Overall study results and limits: For Type 1 diabetes patients, all four CD4+ subsets carried TCRB CDR3s that were moderately but significantly shorter.

Sequencing was done on a sample of central memory CD4+ T cells from blood. All receptors come from a man aged 18 to 30 with type 1 diabetes.

This clone appeared a few times. The gene calls are TRBV29-1 and TRBJ1-1, with a possible D match to TRBD1 (6 bases). Germline V gives CDR1 SQVTM, CDR2 ANQGSEA. The V end lost 4 bases, the J end lost 6 bases, and 15 bases lay between the germline ends. The CDR3 length is 13 residues. CDR3 coding DNA: TGCAGCGTTGGCCCAAACAGGGTGTCTGAAGCTTTCTTT. Translation: CSVGPNRVSEAFF.

In DNA, the CDR3 is TGCGCCAGCAGCCCCGGACAGGGGGCTTCCTACAATGAGCAGTTCTTC. Translating gives CASSPGQGASYNEQFF. The gene calls are TRBV5-1 and TRBJ2-1; 11 bases agree with TRBD1. The CDR3 is made up of 16 amino acids. V shed 4 bases, J shed 1 base, and the junction held 4 bases outside the gene matches. The germline V gene encodes CDR1 SGHRS and CDR2 YFSETQ. The full variable domain, with the rest looked up from reference TRBV5-1 and TRBJ2-1, is KAGVTQTPRYLIKTRGQQVTLSCSPISGHRSVSWYQQTPGQGLQFLFEYFSETQRNKGNFPGRFSGRQFSNSRSEMNVSTLELGDSALYLCASSPGQGASYNEQFFGPGTRLTVL.

The chain recombines TRBV7-2 with TRBJ1-2; the match to TRBD1 covers 7 bases. V shed 4 bases and J 3 bases; nucleotides not matched to a gene: 11. The germline gives CDR1 SGHTA, CDR2 FQGNSA. The CDR3 totals 16 residues. CDR3 region: CASSSYNGQAHYGYTF. The CDR3 DNA reads as TGTGCCAGCAGCTCCTATAATGGACAGGCACACTATGGCTACACCTTC. Based on the CDR3 plus reference TRBV7-2 and TRBJ1-2, the full variable domain is GAGVSQSPSNKVTEKGKDVELRCDPISGHTALYWYRQSLGQGLEFLIYFQGNSAPDKSGLPSDRFSAERTGGSVSTLTIQRTQQEDSAVYLCASSSYNGQAHYGYTFGSGTRLTVV.

The chain uses TRBV30 and TRBJ1-4; TRBD1 is a possible D gene (6 bases). Germline CDR1 and CDR2: GTSNPN and SVGIG (reference sequence). The CDR3 is 11 amino acids. The V and J ends lost 3 bases and 12 bases respectively, with 11 bases between them. The chain's CDR3 is CAWRGSGELFF. CDR3 in DNA: TGTGCCTGGAGGGGGTCAGGGGAACTGTTTTTT.

The CDR3 loop reads CASSEGSGNQPQHF. CDR3 nucleotide sequence: TGTGCCAGCAGTGAGGGGTCGGGAAATCAGCCCCAGCATTTT. The rearrangement uses TRBV2 and TRBJ1-5; D uncertain. Trimming removed 3 bases from V and 4 bases from J, with 10 bases in between. Per germline, CDR1 SNHLY and CDR2 FYNNEI. This CDR3 has 14 amino acids.

This clone was picked up many times. The chain recombines TRBV10-3 with TRBJ2-3; perhaps TRBD1 as D (6 bases). From germline, CDR1 is ENHRY and CDR2 SYGVKD. V lost 0 bases and J 1 base, leaving 11 bases between the germline ends. The CDR3 spans 16 residues. The CDR3 here is CAISESVAGGTDTQYF. CDR3 coding DNA: TGTGCCATCAGTGAGTCCGTGGCAGGGGGCACAGATACGCAGTATTTT.

Only a few counts were recorded for this clone. V is TRBV6-4 and J is TRBJ2-3; D might be TRBD2 (7 bases). CDR3 length equals 15 residues. V was cut by 3 bases and J by 2 bases, with 12 bases left in between. The V gene's germline CDR1 is MRHNA and CDR2 SNTAGT. DNA for the CDR3: TGTGCCAGCAGTGAACGGGGGGCGGACACAGATACGCAGTATTTT. Translated, it gives CASSERGADTDTQYF.

The rearrangement uses TRBV12-5 and TRBJ2-5, with TRBD2 identical over 9 bases. V was pared by 4 bases and J by 0 bases, with 12 bases of the junction left unmatched. Germline CDR1 and CDR2: LGHNT and FRNRAP. The CDR3 sequence is 18 residues long. The CDR3 is CASGWDNRLAVYQETQYF. The CDR3 nucleotides are TGTGCTAGTGGTTGGGACAACCGACTAGCGGTGTACCAAGAGACCCAGTACTTC.

This clone appeared a few times. The gene calls are TRBV5-1 and TRBJ2-1; possible D gene TRBD2, 6 bases. The V end was cut by 6 bases, the J end by 3 bases, with 13 bases between. The CDR3 consists of 14 residues. Looked up from germline, CDR1 is SGHRS and CDR2 is YFSETQ. CDR3 nucleotide sequence: TGCGCCAGCACGAGGTCGGGAGTCTACAATGAGCAGTTCTTC. This gives the protein CASTRSGVYNEQFF.

The genes are TRBV6-1 and TRBJ2-5; 7 nucleotides align to TRBD1. With 5 bases clipped from V and 1 base from J, the junction kept 7 bases outside the gene matches. The CDR3 covers 15 residues. In germline, CDR1 is MNHNS, CDR2 SASEGT. DNA of the CDR3: TGTGCCAGCAGTTTTACAGGGGATTCCCAAGAGACCCAGTACTTC. This encodes CASSFTGDSQETQYF.

This chain's CDR3 is CASTYQRGSNQPQHF. CDR3 in DNA: TGTGCCAGCACCTACCAAAGGGGGAGCAATCAGCCCCAGCATTTT. The V call is TRBV7-2, the J call TRBJ1-5; tentatively, D is TRBD1 (6 bases). Per the germline V gene, CDR1 is SGHTA and CDR2 is FQGNSA. Trimming pared 7 bases from V and 1 base from J, leaving 14 bases between. The CDR3 is made up of 15 amino acids.

In its sample, this clone was seen a few times. The chain is built from TRBV6-1 and TRBJ1-1, with 7 positions matching TRBD1. The CDR3 runs 14 residues. V lost 5 bases to trimming and J lost 0 bases; unmatched junction nucleotides: 3. Germline CDR1 reads MNHNS; CDR2 reads SASEGT. The CDR3 region has the DNA TGTGCCAGCAGTCGGGACAGATTGAACACTGAAGCTTTCTTT. As protein: CASSRDRLNTEAFF.

This chain links TRBV7-2 with TRBJ2-1; 8 nucleotides agree with TRBD2. V gave up 5 bases and J gave up 6 bases; unmatched junction bases: 9. The germline gives CDR1 SGHTA, CDR2 FQGNSA. The CDR3 runs to 15 residues. CDR3 amino acids: CASSPTGGTFNEQFF. The CDR3 bases are TGTGCCAGCAGCCCTACGGGGGGGACTTTCAATGAGCAGTTCTTC.

This chain connects TRBV6-5 to TRBJ1-1; TRBD1 is a possible D gene (6 bases). V shed 0 bases and J shed 4 bases, with 12 bases lying between them. This CDR3 contains 15 residues. CDR1 and CDR2 (germline): MNHEY, SVGAGI. The CDR3 nucleotides read TGTGCCAGCAGTTACTCCCTGAAGGGGGTCACTGAAGCTTTCTTT. Translated: CASSYSLKGVTEAFF.

The J gene is TRBJ2-6, the V gene TRBV14, with 9 bases identical to TRBD1. The CDR3 covers 18 residues. The V gene's germline CDR1 is SGHDN and CDR2 FVKESK. V lost 1 base and J lost 3; bases outside the gene matches: 7. The CDR3 loop is CASSQVRTGELGANVLTF. CDR3 DNA sequence: TGTGCCAGCAGCCAAGTGAGGACAGGGGAACTTGGGGCCAACGTCCTGACTTTC.

This chain connects TRBV9 to TRBJ2-1; 9 nucleotides agree with TRBD2. The junction had 7 bases not matched to a gene; V was cut back by 0 bases and J by 12 bases. The CDR3 runs 14 residues. Germline CDR1 reads SGDLS; CDR2 reads YYNGEE. The CDR3 nucleotides are TGTGCCAGCAGCGTAGAGCTAGCGGGGAGTTCGCAGTTCTTC. This sequence encodes CASSVELAGSSQFF.

CDR3: CASSLWTVHEQYF. DNA for the CDR3: TGTGCCAGCAGCTTGTGGACAGTCCACGAGCAGTACTTC. The chain joins TRBV5-4 to TRBJ2-7; possibly TRBD1 for D (6 bases). The germline V and J ends were trimmed by 1 base and 5 bases, with 10 bases remaining between them. Germline lookup yields CDR1 SGHNT and CDR2 YYREEE (reference sequence). CDR3 length: 13 residues. The full variable domain, with the rest looked up from reference TRBV5-4 and TRBJ2-7, is ETGVTQSPTHLIKTRGQQVTLRCSSQSGHNTVSWYQQALGQGPQFIFQYYREEENGRGNFPPRFSGLQFPNYSSELNVNALELDDSALYLCASSLWTVHEQYFGPGTRLTVT.

The gene calls are TRBV6-6 and TRBJ1-1; unclear D gene. The germline V gene has CDR1 MNHNY and CDR2 SVGAGI (reference sequence). Trimming stripped 6 bases from V and 6 bases from J, with 11 bases between. This CDR3 has 12 amino acids. The CDR3 region is CASRLGSAEAFF. The CDR3 nucleotides read TGTGCCAGCAGACTTGGGAGCGCTGAAGCTTTCTTT.

CDR3 protein: CASSAGQGGVNTEAFF. The DNA for the CDR3 is TGTGCCAGCAGTGCCGGACAGGGGGGCGTGAACACTGAAGCTTTCTTT. V and J are TRBV6-1 and TRBJ1-1; 10 nucleotides agree with TRBD1. With V trimmed by 4 bases and J by 0 bases, 5 bases remained unmatched. In germline, CDR1 is MNHNS, CDR2 SASEGT. This CDR3 is built from 16 residues.

This rearrangement joins TRBV15 to TRBJ1-5; 9 nucleotides align to TRBD1. CDR3 length: 17 amino acids. The V and J ends lost 3 bases and 5 bases, in that order; junction bases with no gene match: 11. Germline CDR1 and CDR2: LNHNV and YYDKDF (reference sequence). The CDR3 protein is CATSSGWGTGSDQPQHF. As DNA, the CDR3 is TGTGCCACCAGCAGCGGTTGGGGGACAGGGTCTGATCAGCCCCAGCATTTT.

The chain recombines TRBV19 with TRBJ2-2, with unresolved D. Trimming stripped 3 bases from V and 8 bases from J, with 7 bases between. The length of the CDR3 is 12 residues. Germline values: CDR1 LNHDA, CDR2 SQIVND (reference sequence). Here the CDR3 DNA reads TGTGCCAGTAGTATCAACCTGGGGGAGCTGTTTTTT. This codes for CASSINLGELFF.

V usage is TRBV4-2 and J usage is TRBJ1-1; no clear D. Trimming pared 1 base from V and 0 bases from J, leaving 12 bases between. Germline CDR1 is LGHNA and CDR2 is YNFKEQ. This CDR3 comprises 16 residues. Written as DNA, the CDR3 is TGTGCCAGCAGCCAAGGGTTAGACATCCTGAACACTGAAGCTTTCTTT. This translates into CASSQGLDILNTEAFF.

The chain couples TRBV5-7 to TRBJ2-5, with unresolved D. TRBV5-7 is noted as an ORF with a role that remains uncertain. This CDR3 comprises 13 residues. V shed 5 bases and J shed 2 bases, with 10 bases lying between them. The chain's CDR3 is CASSEIEQETQYF. CDR3 nucleotides: TGTGCCAGCAGTGAAATCGAACAAGAGACCCAGTACTTC.

This clone was seen more than once but under ten times. The chain is built from TRBV6-6 and TRBJ1-2; a possible D gene is TRBD1 (6 bases). The germline V and J ends were trimmed by 0 bases and 3 bases, with 14 bases remaining between them. Germline V gives CDR1 MNHNY, CDR2 SVGAGI (reference sequence). The CDR3 runs 16 residues. The CDR3 here is CASSYSTGTYYYGYTF. DNA for the CDR3: TGTGCCAGCAGTTACTCAACCGGGACATATTACTATGGCTACACCTTC.

The rearrangement uses TRBV2 and TRBJ1-4; D gene ambiguous. The V end was cut by 5 bases, the J end by 7 bases, with 14 bases between. The length of the CDR3 is 14 residues. The V gene's germline CDR1 is SNHLY and CDR2 FYNNEI. CDR3 DNA sequence: TGTGCCAGCAGTACTAAACCGGGATTTGAAAAACTGTTTTTT. It translates to CASSTKPGFEKLFF.

This clone occurred a few times. The CDR3 coding sequence is TGTGCCAGCAGCCCTGGACCCGCCCCCTACGAGCAGTACTTC. It encodes CASSPGPAPYEQYF. The V call is TRBV28, the J call TRBJ2-7; D not certain. The CDR3 has 14 residues. CDR1 MDHEN and CDR2 SYDVKM come from the germline V gene. Trimming removed 6 bases at V and 2 bases at J, with 14 bases between.

This clone was picked up a small number of times. This CDR3 reads CASSSGQVSNQPQHF. The CDR3 DNA reads TGTGCCAGCAGCTCCGGACAGGTTAGCAATCAGCCCCAGCATTTT. This chain joins TRBV6-6 and TRBJ1-5, with 7 bases fitting TRBD1. With V trimmed by 6 bases and J by 0 bases, 5 bases remained unmatched. The CDR3 runs 15 residues. Germline-derived CDR1 and CDR2 are MNHNY and SVGAGI (reference sequence).

This clone was observed a handful of times. The V call is TRBV5-1, the J call TRBJ2-3; D might be TRBD1 or TRBD2, each matching 6 bases. Looked up from germline, CDR1 is SGHRS and CDR2 is YFSETQ. The CDR3 is made up of 14 amino acids. The ends were cut back, 3 bases at V and 2 bases at J, with 10 bases in the middle. The CDR3 reads CASSYRDFTDTQYF. DNA of the CDR3: TGCGCCAGCAGCTACAGGGACTTCACAGATACGCAGTATTTT.

This clone appeared a few times. J is TRBJ1-2 and V is TRBV7-2, with D perhaps TRBD1 (5 bases). Trimming removed 2 bases at V and 8 bases at J, with 18 bases between. Per germline, CDR1 SGHTA and CDR2 FQGNSA. This CDR3 is 15 amino acids long. In DNA form, the CDR3 reads TGTGCCAGCAGCTTATGGGCCCGGCAGGGTGGAGGCTACACCTTC. Protein: CASSLWARQGGGYTF. The whole variable domain, filled in from reference TRBV7-2 and TRBJ1-2, reads GAGVSQSPSNKVTEKGKDVELRCDPISGHTALYWYRQSLGQGLEFLIYFQGNSAPDKSGLPSDRFSAERTGGSVSTLTIQRTQQEDSAVYLCASSLWARQGGGYTFGSGTRLTVV.

The chain uses TRBV27 and TRBJ1-2; D gene unclear. Germline CDR1 MNHEY, CDR2 SMNVEV (reference sequence). V lost 2 bases to trimming and J lost 7 bases, with 20 bases between them. The CDR3 contains 16 residues. For the CDR3, the DNA is TGTGCCAGCAGTTTAGAAGGTTCCGCGCGGATGGGTGGCTACACCTTC. Amino acid sequence: CASSLEGSARMGGYTF.